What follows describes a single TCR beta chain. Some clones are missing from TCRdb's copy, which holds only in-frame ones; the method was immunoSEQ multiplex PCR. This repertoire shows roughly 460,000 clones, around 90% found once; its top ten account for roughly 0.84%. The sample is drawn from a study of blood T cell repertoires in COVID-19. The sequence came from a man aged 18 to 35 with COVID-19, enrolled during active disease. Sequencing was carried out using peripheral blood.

The CDR3 bases are TGCGCCAGCAGTGTGGGGGGACTACAAGAGACCCAGTACTTC. Residues: CASSVGGLQETQYF. The chain employs TRBV10-2 and TRBJ2-5; the match to TRBD2 covers 7 bases. With 4 bases clipped from V and 2 bases from J, the junction kept 4 bases outside the gene matches. The CDR3 is 14 amino acids. The V gene's germline CDR1 is WSHSY and CDR2 SAAADI.